This T cell receptor (beta chain) was obtained from a study of regulatory T cells in long-lasting Graves disease. General study points: Persistent Graves' patients showed reduced TCR diversity versus newly diagnosed patients.

This clonotype showed up just a few times. The antigen is undetermined. Both iRepertoire HTBI primers and Arm-PCR of CDR3 regions were used to build the TCR beta libraries. TCRdb reprocessed the multiplex PCR reads via MiXCR and lists one record per CDR3 protein. Seen here are more than 450,000 distinct CDR3 sequences, more than 10% observed once, and the top ten hold about 8.3%. Time point indicated: newly diagnosed GD, antithyroid drugs for less than 3 months. Extracted RNA from PBMCs served as the source of the TCR library. The same data also contributed to another study, on T cells in Graves' hyperthyroidism and ophthalmopathy. That paper adds: In the first-round RT-PCR of the TCR CDR3, the HTBI primer set was used. Blood also contained most expanded thyroid clonotypes above 0.001.

The receptor comes from a woman aged 30 to 39 with Graves disease. Sample: peripheral blood mononuclear cells (PBMCs), taken at new diagnosis, from a patient treated with antithyroid drugs.

The CDR3 here is CASSYTPAWELFF. The CDR3 bases are TGCGCCAGCAGCTACACCCCAGCTTGGGAGCTGTTTTTT. The chain carries TRBV5-1 and TRBJ2-2; D gene unclear. This CDR3 comprises 13 residues. CDR1 is SGHRS and CDR2 is YFSETQ in the germline V gene. The V gene lost 3 bases and the J gene lost 9 bases, with 12 bases spanning the gap.